This T cell receptor (beta chain) is from a study of CD8+ T cells in alopecia areata. Study as a whole: Those patients who were treated received oral tofacitinib, which was given at 5 to 10 mg twice daily for moderate-to-severe alopecia areata. Study-level results: Scalp sample data also include resident alphabeta T cells from normal skin.

With respect to this clone: The antigen is not known.

The treatment denotes: oral pan-JAK inhibitor, 5-10 mg twice daily. Researchers gathered lesional scalp punch biopsies and peripheral blood from patients with alopecia areata. cDNA reverse transcribed from extracted RNA served as the sequencing template. Data came from immunoSEQ multiplex PCR; TCRdb stores just in-frame clones and leaves some out. The sample consists of about 200,000 clones, roughly three fifths of them appearing once. Germline V gene lookup returns CDR1 LGHNA and CDR2 YNFKEQ. CDR3 length: 14 residues. The V and J ends lost 4 bases and 7 bases respectively, with 17 bases between them.

The source is a human donor with alopecia areata. The input for sequencing was CD4+ T cells sorted from blood, taken at week 4, from a patient treated with tofacitinib. V usage is TRBV4-2 and J usage is TRBJ2-7; D perhaps matches TRBD2 (6 bases). CDR3 protein: CASSRGGARGEQYF. CDR3 DNA: TGTGCCAGCAGCCGCGGTGGGGCCCGGGGGGAGCAGTACTTC.